What follows are 22 T cell receptor beta chains derived from one specimen sequenced in a study of T cells in tuberculosis. Assay used: immunoSEQ multiplex PCR; TCRdb lists only in-frame clones, some missing. The table lists about 59,000 clones, roughly 79% of them singletons. Cells were sorted from thawed PBMC rested overnight and stained with GMM-loaded CD1B tetramer, viability dye and anti-CD3. C32 glucose monomycolate from Rhodococcus equi was loaded onto the CD1B tetramers. Sequencing was done on a sample of CD1b-GMM tetramer-negative cells sorted from PBMCs. These receptors all come from an adult woman with latent tuberculosis.

The chain links TRBV11-2 to TRBJ2-7; possible D gene TRBD2, 5 bases. The CDR3 covers 14 residues. The ends were cut back, 1 base at V and 4 bases at J, with 11 bases in the middle. Looked up from germline, CDR1 is SGHAT and CDR2 is FQNNGV. The CDR3 reads CASSLGNSGYEQYF. CDR3 sequence (DNA): TGTGCCAGCAGCTTAGGAAATTCGGGGTACGAGCAGTACTTC.

The chain uses TRBV5-6 and TRBJ1-2; D is unresolved. The CDR3 spans 15 residues. Germline CDR1 and CDR2: SGHDT and YYEEEE. V was pared by 4 bases and J by 2 bases, with 15 bases between. The chain's CDR3 is CASSGRRQLNYGYTF. The DNA for the CDR3 is TGTGCCAGCAGCGGTAGGCGGCAGCTAAACTATGGCTACACCTTC.

The chain carries TRBV6-5 and TRBJ2-3, with a possible D match to TRBD1 (5 bases). Germline CDR1 and CDR2: MNHEY and SVGAGI. Trimming pared 5 bases from V and 9 bases from J, leaving 15 bases between. The CDR3 runs to 13 residues. CDR3 DNA: TGTGCCAGCAGTCCGTCCCAAGGGGTGACGCAGTATTTT. Translating it yields CASSPSQGVTQYF.

J is TRBJ1-1 and V is TRBV29-1; 9 bases match TRBD1. The CDR3 covers 11 residues. Germline values: CDR1 SQVTM, CDR2 ANQGSEA. V was clipped by 5 bases and J by 11 bases; unmatched bases: 6. The CDR3 sequence: CSVPDRGYAFF. CDR3 nucleotides: TGCAGCGTTCCCGACAGGGGGTATGCTTTCTTT.

J is TRBJ2-5 and V is TRBV19; maybe TRBD1 (5 bases). The CDR3 has 12 residues. The V end lost 6 bases, the J end lost 2 bases, and 7 bases lay between the germline ends. The germline gives CDR1 LNHDA, CDR2 SQIVND (reference sequence). The CDR3: CASRDIQETQYF. Here the CDR3 DNA reads TGTGCCAGTAGGGACATTCAAGAGACCCAGTACTTC.

The J gene is TRBJ2-5, the V gene TRBV5-1; the D gene is possibly TRBD2 (5 bases). V was cut by 0 bases and J by 3 bases, with 9 bases left in between. Per the germline V gene, CDR1 is SGHRS and CDR2 is YFSETQ. The CDR3 is 14 residues long. The CDR3 bases are TGCGCCAGCAGCTTGGGGACTGGCGAAGAGACCCAGTACTTC. The encoded protein is CASSLGTGEETQYF.

The count of this clone is one. The chain is built from TRBV5-1 and TRBJ2-7, with D possibly TRBD1 on 5 matching bases. Trimming took off 2 bases at V and 2 bases at J, with 8 bases between the two ends. Germline values: CDR1 SGHRS, CDR2 YFSETQ. The CDR3 contains 13 residues. CDR3 in amino acids: CASSLDSPYEQYF. In DNA form, the CDR3 reads TGCGCCAGCAGCTTAGACAGTCCCTACGAGCAGTACTTC.

This sequence joins TRBV5-4 and TRBJ2-5; 14 bases are a match to TRBD2. J lost 11 bases, V lost 0 bases, and 6 bases had no gene match. The CDR3 spans 15 residues. Germline V gene lookup returns CDR1 SGHNT and CDR2 YYREEE (reference sequence). For the CDR3, the DNA is TGTGCCAGCAGCTTGGCAGGACTAGCGGGAGGTGAGCAGTACTTC. This gives the protein CASSLAGLAGGEQYF.

The chain uses TRBV5-1 and TRBJ2-3; TRBD2 aligns across 11 bases. Germline V gene data show CDR1 as SGHRS and CDR2 as YFSETQ. This CDR3 has 16 residues. V shed 4 bases, J shed 5 bases, and the junction held 9 bases outside the gene matches. DNA for the CDR3: TGCGCCAGCAGCCCCCGACTAGCGGGAACCGTAGATACGCAGTATTTT. This sequence encodes CASSPRLAGTVDTQYF.

V and J are TRBV7-2 and TRBJ2-4; 7 bases are a match to TRBD2. This CDR3 is built from 14 residues. The V gene's germline CDR1 is SGHTA and CDR2 FQGNSA. Losses at the gene ends were 1 base for V and 10 bases for J; bases not matched to a gene: 7. The CDR3 DNA reads TGTGCCAGCAGCTTAGGGGCGGGGGAGGGAATTCAGTACTTC. It yields the protein CASSLGAGEGIQYF.

This clone was counted only a few times. The genes are TRBV14 and TRBJ2-7; 10 bases agree with TRBD1. With V trimmed by 4 bases and J by 5 bases, 8 bases remained unmatched. CDR1 is SGHDN and CDR2 is FVKESK in the germline V gene. This CDR3 contains 15 residues. Here the CDR3 reads CASSLYGQGGHEQYF. The CDR3, as DNA: TGTGCCAGCAGCCTCTACGGACAGGGGGGTCACGAGCAGTACTTC. Full variable domain (rest looked up from reference TRBV14 and TRBJ2-7): EAGVTQFPSHSVIEKGQTVTLRCDPISGHDNLYWYRRVMGKEIKFLLHFVKESKQDESGMPNNRFLAERTGGTYSTLKVQPAELEDSGVYFCASSLYGQGGHEQYFGPGTRLTVT.

A single count supports this clone. V gene TRBV30 combines with J gene TRBJ1-5; no firm D call. The CDR3 runs to 13 residues. The V gene lost 1 base and the J gene lost 6 bases, with 10 bases spanning the gap. Germline V gene lookup returns CDR1 GTSNPN and CDR2 SVGIG (reference sequence). CDR3: CAWSESGSQPQHF. Here the CDR3 DNA reads TGTGCCTGGAGTGAATCGGGAAGTCAGCCCCAGCATTTT. The variable domain in full, with the rest retrieved from reference TRBV30 and TRBJ1-5, is SQTIHQWPATLVQPVGSPLSLECTVEGTSNPNLYWYRQAAGRGLQLLFYSVGIGQISSEVPQNLSASRPQDRQFILSSKKLLLSDSGFYLCAWSESGSQPQHFGDGTRLSIL.

The V and J genes are TRBV5-1 and TRBJ1-1; TRBD1 aligns across 7 bases. This CDR3 is 13 amino acids long. Germline loops: CDR1 SGHRS, CDR2 YFSETQ. Trimming took 3 bases from V and 4 from J; bases not matched to a gene: 3. The CDR3, as DNA: TGCGCCAGCAGCTCTCAGGGGGGCACTGAAGCTTTCTTT. Translating it yields CASSSQGGTEAFF.

This chain's CDR3 is CASSWAGTSGRYEQYF. In DNA form, the CDR3 reads TGTGCCAGCAGTTGGGCGGGGACTAGCGGGCGCTACGAGCAGTACTTC. The chain combines TRBV28 with TRBJ2-7; 12 bases line up with TRBD2. Unmatched junction bases numbered 7, after V lost 4 bases and J lost 3 bases. This CDR3 region has 16 residues. Germline CDR1 is MDHEN and CDR2 is SYDVKM.

The V and J genes are TRBV6-5 and TRBJ1-1; TRBD1 is a possible D gene (6 bases). Trimming stripped 6 bases from V and 5 bases from J, with 16 bases between. The CDR3 sequence is 14 residues long. Germline CDR1 reads MNHEY; CDR2 reads SVGAGI. CDR3 amino acids: CASSQGGARTEAFF. The CDR3 nucleotides are TGTGCCAGCAGCCAAGGGGGGGCGAGGACTGAAGCTTTCTTT.

The CDR3 region is CASSLGLASMLSYNEQFF. CDR3 nucleotides: TGTGCCAGCAGTTTGGGACTAGCGAGTATGTTGAGCTACAATGAGCAGTTCTTC. The V and J genes are TRBV27 and TRBJ2-1; 10 bases are shared with TRBD2. The germline gives CDR1 MNHEY, CDR2 SMNVEV (reference sequence). CDR3 length: 18 amino acids. The junction had 11 bases not matched to a gene; V was cut back by 3 bases and J by 3 bases.

V usage is TRBV4-2 and J usage is TRBJ2-1; D not certain. V lost 1 base, J lost 0 bases, and 13 bases lay in between. This CDR3 has 17 residues. Germline CDR1 reads LGHNA; CDR2 reads YNFKEQ. DNA of the CDR3: TGTGCCAGCAGCCAAGCCCTTACGGTGAGCTCCTACAATGAGCAGTTCTTC. As protein: CASSQALTVSSYNEQFF.

The V and J genes are TRBV15 and TRBJ2-2; the D is unclear. The CDR3 is made up of 17 amino acids. V was shortened by 1 base and J by 1 base, with 13 bases between the two germline ends. Germline V gene sequence: CDR1 LNHNV, CDR2 YYDKDF (reference sequence). CDR3 loop: CATSRAREQKNTGELFF. The CDR3 coding sequence is TGTGCCACCAGCAGAGCAAGAGAACAGAAGAACACCGGGGAGCTGTTTTTT.

The chain uses TRBV6-1 and TRBJ2-1; 8 bases line up with TRBD1. From germline, CDR1 is MNHNS and CDR2 SASEGT. The J segment lost 15 bases and the V segment lost 4 bases, leaving 14 bases of the junction unmatched. This CDR3 spans 14 amino acids. The CDR3 DNA sequence: TGTGCCAGCAGTGTACCGGGACAGGCCACGAGCCGGTTCTTC. Protein product: CASSVPGQATSRFF.

The chain uses TRBV6-5 and TRBJ2-6, with D unresolved. Germline V CDR1 and CDR2: MNHEY, SVGAGI. CDR3 size: 14 residues. Trimming pared 5 bases from V and 4 bases from J, leaving 9 bases between. The CDR3 DNA follows: TGTGCCAGCAGTGCCTCGCAGGGGGCCAACGTCCTGACTTTC. Translating it yields CASSASQGANVLTF.

This rearrangement joins TRBV5-4 to TRBJ2-6, with 12 bases aligning to TRBD1. Looked up from germline, CDR1 is SGHNT and CDR2 is YYREEE (reference sequence). The CDR3 has 17 residues. With V trimmed by 3 bases and J by 4 bases, 5 bases remained unmatched. CDR3 residues: CASSSMGQGAGANVLTF. CDR3 bases: TGTGCCAGCAGCTCCATGGGACAGGGGGCCGGGGCCAACGTCCTGACTTTC.

The genes are TRBV5-1 and TRBJ2-7, with 8 bases that match TRBD2. J lost 2 bases, V lost 7 bases, and 5 bases had no gene match. The CDR3 extends over 13 amino acids. Germline V gives CDR1 SGHRS, CDR2 YFSETQ. DNA of the CDR3: TGCGCCAGCTCAGCGGGGGTTACCTACGAGCAGTACTTC. Protein sequence: CASSAGVTYEQYF.